Shown below are 12 T cell receptor beta chains from a single sample sequenced in a study of T cells in Graves' hyperthyroidism and ophthalmopathy. TCR beta CDR3 region amplification was performed from RNA transcripts. Researchers ran a first-round RT-PCR on the TCR CDR3 using the HTBI primer set. One entry per CDR3 protein, called by TCRdb with MiXCR from the multiplex PCR reads. Of about 410,000 distinct CDR3 sequences detected, about 15% appear once; the ten largest clones hold roughly 13%. Sequencing used blood. The receptors derive from a man between 18 and 29 years old with Graves' ophthalmopathy.

This clonotype was observed a handful of times. The chain has TRBV9 and TRBJ1-2; D call uncertain. Germline loops: CDR1 SGDLS, CDR2 YYNGEE. V lost 5 bases and J lost 4, with 12 bases in between. This CDR3 is built from 13 residues. The CDR3 coding sequence is TGTGCCAGCAGGGATCTGCAGATCTATGGCTACACCTTC. This codes for CASRDLQIYGYTF.

The V call is TRBV20-1, the J call TRBJ2-3, with D perhaps TRBD1 or TRBD2 (5 bases each). V was trimmed by 1 base and J by 5 bases, leaving 16 bases between them. The CDR3 runs 15 residues. Germline CDR1 reads DFQATT; CDR2 reads SNEGSKA (reference sequence). The CDR3 reads CSARGEPGAEDTQYF. The CDR3 DNA follows: TGCAGTGCTAGAGGAGAACCCGGGGCTGAAGATACGCAGTATTTT.

This clonotype has only a few counts. The V and J genes are TRBV18 and TRBJ1-3; D ambiguous. There are 16 residues in the CDR3. V lost 6 bases to trimming and J lost 0 bases, with 15 bases between them. CDR1 and CDR2 (germline): KGHSH, LQKENI. The chain's CDR3 is CASSPLPLDSGNTIYF. The CDR3 DNA is TGTGCCAGCTCCCCTCTTCCGCTCGACTCTGGAAACACCATATATTTT.

This clonotype was recorded at least ten times. V is TRBV5-1 and J is TRBJ1-6, with no clear D. Germline CDR1 reads SGHRS; CDR2 reads YFSETQ. Trimming took 0 bases from V and 5 from J, leaving 6 bases between them. This CDR3 comprises 14 residues. CDR3 sequence (DNA): TGCGCCAGCAGCTTGGACGGGGATAATTCACCCCTCCACTTT. It translates to CASSLDGDNSPLHF.

This clonotype was seen many times. The rearrangement links TRBV6-5 to TRBJ2-3, with D possibly matching TRBD2 (5 bases). CDR1 and CDR2 from the germline V gene are MNHEY and SVGAGI. The CDR3 spans 15 residues. V was cut by 2 bases and J by 0 bases, with 9 bases left in between. CDR3 amino acids: CASSYVGGSTDTQYF. The CDR3 region has the DNA TGTGCCAGCAGTTACGTCGGCGGGAGCACAGATACGCAGTATTTT.

Note on this clonotype: The germline gene is not matched at one end of the junction; a read error may be the cause. CDR3 nucleotides: TGCGCCAGCAGCCAGATTAGCGGGGGGTACTACGAGCAGTACTTC. Its translation: CASSQISGGYYEQYF. This sequence joins TRBV7-9 and TRBJ2-7, with 10 bases matching TRBD2. This CDR3 region has 15 residues. Germline CDR1 and CDR2: SEHNR and FQNEAQ (reference sequence).

This clonotype was counted a few times. J is TRBJ2-4 and V is TRBV7-2; 12 nucleotides agree with TRBD2. Trimming removed 3 bases from V and 8 bases from J; junction bases left unmatched: 5. The CDR3 has 15 amino acids. Per germline, CDR1 SGHTA and CDR2 FQGNSA. The CDR3, as DNA: TGTGCCAGCAGCTTGACTAGCGGGAGTTTTGACATTCAGTACTTC. Protein product: CASSLTSGSFDIQYF.

V gene TRBV4-2 combines with J gene TRBJ2-3; D uncertain. The CDR3 runs to 14 residues. V gave up 5 bases and J gave up 0 bases, with 9 bases separating them. Germline V CDR1 and CDR2: LGHNA, YNFKEQ. Here the CDR3 DNA reads TGTGCCAGCAGCGAAGCAGCTAGCACAGATACGCAGTATTTT. Protein: CASSEAASTDTQYF.

V gene TRBV7-2 combines with J gene TRBJ2-7; possibly TRBD2 for D (5 bases). The CDR3 runs 15 residues. Germline assignment: CDR1 SGHTA and CDR2 FQGNSA. Trimming took 2 bases from V and 2 from J, leaving 13 bases between them. CDR3 DNA sequence: TGTGCCAGCAGCTTATCCTCAAGCGGAACCTACGAGCAGTACTTC. Its protein product is CASSLSSSGTYEQYF.

The rearrangement links TRBV7-9 to TRBJ2-3; the match to TRBD2 covers 11 bases. Per germline, CDR1 SEHNR and CDR2 FQNEAQ (reference sequence). The CDR3 consists of 16 residues. V lost 6 bases, J lost 7 bases, and 12 bases stayed unmatched. The CDR3 protein is CASRIPGLAASHTQYF. In nucleotides, the CDR3 is TGTGCCAGCAGGATTCCGGGACTAGCGGCTTCACATACGCAGTATTTT.

This chain links TRBV27 with TRBJ2-7; D remains unclear. Germline V CDR1 and CDR2: MNHEY, SMNVEV (reference sequence). The CDR3 runs 12 residues. Trimming shortened V by 6 bases and J by 6 bases, and 12 bases separated the two germline ends. The chain's CDR3 is CASSPIVGEQYF. For the CDR3, the DNA is TGTGCCAGCAGCCCTATTGTAGGCGAGCAGTACTTC.

The chain links TRBV5-1 to TRBJ2-1, with 9 bases aligning to TRBD1. After removal of 4 bases from V and 3 bases from J, the junction contained 8 bases not matched to a gene. This CDR3 comprises 16 residues. Germline-derived CDR1 and CDR2 are SGHRS and YFSETQ. The CDR3 here is CASSPGTGNYYNEQFF. The CDR3 coding sequence is TGCGCCAGCAGCCCAGGGACAGGGAATTACTACAATGAGCAGTTCTTC.